The 5 T cell receptor beta chains below come from one sample, sequenced in a study of T cell responses to AZD1222 COVID-19 vaccine. Method: immunoSEQ multiplex PCR; TCRdb's copy keeps in-frame clones and lacks some. The sample gives some 140,000 clones, 93% of which show up once; about 3% is in the top ten. This specimen consisted of peripheral blood, obtained on day 0 of AZD1222 vaccination. The source is an adult in good health.

CDR3 nucleotides: TGTGCCAGCAGTTATCTAGGAGCGGACAGCACAGATACGCAGTATTTT. Encoded protein: CASSYLGADSTDTQYF. The chain combines TRBV28 with TRBJ2-3; D perhaps matches TRBD2 (5 bases). Trimming removed 4 bases from V and 0 bases from J, with 14 bases in between. Germline CDR1 MDHEN, CDR2 SYDVKM. This CDR3 spans 16 amino acids. Based on the CDR3 plus reference TRBV28 and TRBJ2-3, the full variable domain is DVKVTQSSRYLVKRTGEKVFLECVQDMDHENMFWYRQDPGLGLRLIYFSYDVKMKEKGDIPEGYSVSREKKERFSLILESASTNQTSMYLCASSYLGADSTDTQYFGPGTRLTVL.

The chain links TRBV3-1 (or the pseudogene TRBV3-2) to TRBJ1-2; tentatively, D is TRBD1 (5 bases). CDR3 length: 13 amino acids. Germline V CDR1 and CDR2: LGHDT, YNNKEL (reference sequence). The V end lost 4 bases, the J end lost 4 bases, and 10 bases lay between the germline ends. CDR3 protein: CASSRQWAYGYTF. CDR3 nucleotide sequence: TGTGCCAGCAGCCGACAGTGGGCCTATGGCTACACCTTC.

Here the CDR3 DNA reads TGTGCCAGCAGTTTAGGGTTACAGGGCGAAAAGGGCTACACCTTC. It yields the protein CASSLGLQGEKGYTF. The chain links TRBV28 to TRBJ1-2, with D tentatively TRBD1 (6 bases). Trimming pared 2 bases from V and 8 bases from J, leaving 18 bases between. CDR1 is MDHEN and CDR2 is SYDVKM in the germline V gene. There are 15 residues in the CDR3.

The chain combines TRBV10-3 with TRBJ1-5; 7 nucleotides agree with TRBD1. V gave up 6 bases and J gave up 3 bases; unmatched junction bases: 8. This CDR3 has 15 amino acids. CDR1 is ENHRY and CDR2 is SYGVKD in the germline V gene. CDR3 residues: CAISPGGTDNQPQHF. Written as DNA, the CDR3 is TGTGCCATCAGCCCGGGGGGGACAGACAATCAGCCCCAGCATTTT.

The chain couples TRBV15 to TRBJ1-1; D is ambiguous. Looked up from germline, CDR1 is LNHNV and CDR2 is YYDKDF (reference sequence). The length of the CDR3 is 13 residues. Trimming shortened V by 0 bases and J by 6 bases, and 8 bases separated the two germline ends. CDR3 sequence: CATSRDGRSEAFF. The CDR3 region has the DNA TGTGCCACCAGCAGAGATGGGAGATCTGAAGCTTTCTTT. Based on the CDR3 plus reference TRBV15 and TRBJ1-1, the full variable domain is DAMVIQNPRYQVTQFGKPVTLSCSQTLNHNVMYWYQQKSSQAPKLLFHYYDKDFNNEADTPDNFQSRRPNTSFCFLDIRSPGLGDTAMYLCATSRDGRSEAFFGQGTRLTVV.